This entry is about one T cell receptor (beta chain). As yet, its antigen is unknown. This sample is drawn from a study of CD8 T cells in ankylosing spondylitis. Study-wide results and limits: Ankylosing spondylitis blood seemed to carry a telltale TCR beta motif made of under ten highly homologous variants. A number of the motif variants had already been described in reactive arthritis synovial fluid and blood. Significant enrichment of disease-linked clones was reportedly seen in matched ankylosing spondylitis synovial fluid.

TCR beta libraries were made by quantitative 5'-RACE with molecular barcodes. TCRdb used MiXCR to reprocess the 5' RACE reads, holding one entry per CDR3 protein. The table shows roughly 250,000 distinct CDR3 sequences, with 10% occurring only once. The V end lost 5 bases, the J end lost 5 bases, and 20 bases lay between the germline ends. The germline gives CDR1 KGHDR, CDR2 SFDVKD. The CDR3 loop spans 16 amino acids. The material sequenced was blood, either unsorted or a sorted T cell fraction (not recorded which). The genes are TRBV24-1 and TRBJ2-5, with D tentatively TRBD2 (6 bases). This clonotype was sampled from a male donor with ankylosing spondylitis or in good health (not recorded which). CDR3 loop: CATSGPRKREAETQYF. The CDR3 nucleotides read TGTGCCACCAGTGGTCCACGAAAGAGGGAGGCGGAGACCCAGTACTTC.